The present T cell receptor beta chain was sequenced within a study of cytomegalovirus exposure and HLA in healthy donors. Study context: Per a later analysis, the approximately 690 first-cohort and approximately 120 validation repertoires shared one platform.

Generated by immunoSEQ multiplex PCR, the TCRdb table keeps only in-frame clones and is missing some. Among under 200,000 clones listed, roughly 96% were seen once. This clone was recorded once. Germline V gene data show CDR1 as MNHEY and CDR2 as SMNVEV (reference sequence). This CDR3 is built from 13 residues. V was clipped by 6 bases and J by 6 bases; unmatched bases: 3. This receptor was identified in a woman between 18 and 30 years old in good health and CMV-seronegative. This chain joins TRBV27 and TRBJ1-5; 9 nucleotides match TRBD1. Sequenced: PBMCs. DNA of the CDR3: TGTGCCAGCAGAGGGACAGGGTCTCAGCCCCAGCATTTT. Translation gives CASRGTGSQPQHF.